The 25 T cell receptor beta chains presented below share a single source sample, sequenced in a study of CD8+ T cells in alopecia areata. Investigators isolated RNA and reverse transcribed it into cDNA to act as the sequencing template. Clones were sequenced by immunoSEQ multiplex PCR, and TCRdb holds only the in-frame ones, with some missing. This table has over 50,000 clones, 40% to 50% appearing once. This material consisted of CD8+ T cells sorted from blood, taken at week 0. These receptors all come from a human donor with alopecia areata.

The chain uses TRBV9 and TRBJ2-1; 13 nucleotides line up with TRBD2. Per germline, CDR1 SGDLS and CDR2 YYNGEE. Trimming took 3 bases from V and 7 from J; bases not matched to a gene: 7. The CDR3 spans 16 residues. The chain's CDR3 is CASSATSGRAFNEQFF. The CDR3 DNA is TGTGCCAGCAGCGCTACTAGCGGGAGGGCTTTTAATGAGCAGTTCTTC.

The table lists this clone with a few counts. This chain connects TRBV30 to TRBJ2-5; possible D gene TRBD2, 6 bases. Germline V gene lookup returns CDR1 GTSNPN and CDR2 SVGIG (reference sequence). Trimming took 3 bases from V and 5 from J, leaving 7 bases between them. This CDR3 is 11 amino acids long. DNA for the CDR3: TGTGCCTGGAGGGAGGGGGAGACCCAGTACTTC. This gives the protein CAWREGETQYF.

The J gene is TRBJ2-7, the V gene TRBV5-1; the D gene is possibly TRBD1 (6 bases). V lost 0 bases and J 5 bases, leaving 12 bases between the germline ends. This CDR3 spans 14 amino acids. From germline, CDR1 is SGHRS and CDR2 YFSETQ. Here the CDR3 reads CASSLVRGQHEQYF. The CDR3 DNA follows: TGCGCCAGCAGCTTGGTCAGGGGCCAGCACGAGCAGTACTTC.

This clone has more than one count but fewer than ten. The chain employs TRBV7-8 and TRBJ2-7, with 9 bases lining up with TRBD1. Germline V gene data show CDR1 as SGHVS and CDR2 as FQNEAQ. J gave up 3 bases and V 5 bases, and 8 bases lay outside the gene matches. This CDR3 has 15 residues. CDR3 loop: CASSLDPGQGYEQYF. The DNA of the CDR3 is TGTGCCAGCAGCCTCGACCCGGGACAGGGCTACGAGCAGTACTTC.

This sequence joins TRBV7-2 and TRBJ1-1; D is uncertain. The CDR3 has 15 residues. Trimming took 6 bases from V and 3 from J, leaving 17 bases between them. Germline lookup yields CDR1 SGHTA and CDR2 FQGNSA. The CDR3 region is CASRPRGPGDTEAFF. The CDR3 nucleotides are TGTGCCAGCAGACCACGTGGACCCGGGGACACTGAAGCTTTCTTT.

The table lists this clone with a few counts. The CDR3 coding sequence is TGTGCCAGCAGTTTGGGACAGGGACCCTACGAGCAGTACTTC. This translates into CASSLGQGPYEQYF. The genes are TRBV28 and TRBJ2-7; 9 bases fit TRBD1. The CDR3 has 14 amino acids. Germline-derived CDR1 and CDR2 are MDHEN and SYDVKM. The V segment lost 3 bases and the J segment 2 bases; nucleotides outside the gene matches: 2.

The chain uses TRBV6-6 and TRBJ1-5, with a possible D match to TRBD1 (5 bases). This CDR3 is 13 amino acids long. V dropped 4 bases and J dropped 7 bases, with 11 bases sitting between them. The germline CDR1 and CDR2 sequences are MNHNY and SVGAGI (reference sequence). The CDR3 reads CASSFGAGQPQHF. The CDR3 DNA follows: TGTGCCAGCAGTTTTGGGGCCGGACAGCCCCAGCATTTT.

This clone was seen only a few times. The chain couples TRBV7-9 to TRBJ2-1, with 8 bases lining up with TRBD1. J gave up 15 bases and V 2 bases, and 6 bases lay outside the gene matches. CDR1 is SEHNR, CDR2 FQNEAQ, per germline (reference sequence). The CDR3 extends over 12 amino acids. The CDR3, as DNA: TGTGCCAGCAGCTTATCCGGACAGGGACCGTTCTTC. It specifies CASSLSGQGPFF.

This clone appeared a few times. This chain uses TRBV23-1 with TRBJ2-1; D perhaps matches TRBD1 (6 bases). TRBV23-1 is an ORF, with its function uncertain. This CDR3 comprises 15 residues. With 7 bases removed from V and 3 bases from J, the gap between germline ends came to 16 bases. CDR3 nucleotide sequence: TGCGCCAGCAACTGGTCACAGGGTTTCTACAATGAGCAGTTCTTC. Translated: CASNWSQGFYNEQFF.

A few counts support this clone. The chain recombines TRBV29-1 with TRBJ1-2, with unresolved D. The germline V and J ends were trimmed by 4 bases and 8 bases, with 11 bases remaining between them. Germline-derived CDR1 and CDR2 are SQVTM and ANQGSEA. The CDR3 is 11 amino acids. The DNA of the CDR3 is TGCAGCGTTGTTACTGGTCTGGGCTACACCTTC. Its translation is CSVVTGLGYTF.

A single count supports this clone. V usage is TRBV28 and J usage is TRBJ2-3, with 10 bases fitting TRBD1. J lost 3 bases, V lost 5 bases, and 2 bases had no gene match. CDR3 length equals 14 residues. Germline assignment: CDR1 MDHEN and CDR2 SYDVKM. In DNA form, the CDR3 reads TGTGCCAGCAGTCAGGACAGGGGGACAGATACGCAGTATTTT. Translating gives CASSQDRGTDTQYF. The full variable domain, its missing parts supplied by reference TRBV28 and TRBJ2-3, is DVKVTQSSRYLVKRTGEKVFLECVQDMDHENMFWYRQDPGLGLRLIYFSYDVKMKEKGDIPEGYSVSREKKERFSLILESASTNQTSMYLCASSQDRGTDTQYFGPGTRLTVL.

CDR3 nucleotides: TGTGCCAGCCTCAGGACTAGCGGGAGTCCTACCTACGAGCAGTACTTC. Protein sequence: CASLRTSGSPTYEQYF. The chain uses TRBV28 and TRBJ2-7, with 13 bases matching TRBD2. Germline CDR1 is MDHEN and CDR2 is SYDVKM. With 8 bases clipped from V and 2 bases from J, the junction kept 9 bases outside the gene matches. The CDR3 spans 16 residues.

This clone was recorded a few times. The chain employs TRBV7-3 and TRBJ2-3, with a possible D match to TRBD1 (5 bases). Trimming stripped 4 bases from V and 2 bases from J, with 22 bases between. The CDR3 has 18 residues. Germline lookup yields CDR1 SGHTA and CDR2 FQGTGA. CDR3 in DNA: TGTGCCAGCAGCTACGCACCTTGGGCAGGGTTATCCACAGATACGCAGTATTTT. It is translated as CASSYAPWAGLSTDTQYF. Drawing the rest from reference TRBV7-3 and TRBJ2-3, the complete variable domain is GAGVSQTPSNKVTEKGKYVELRCDPISGHTALYWYRQSLGQGPEFLIYFQGTGAADDSGLPNDRFFAVRPEGSVSTLKIQRTERGDSAVYLCASSYAPWAGLSTDTQYFGPGTRLTVL.

Turning to this clone: The identical CDR3 is also encoded by other nucleotide sequences in the sample. This sequence joins TRBV7-9 and TRBJ1-2, with TRBD1 as a possible D gene (6 bases). CDR3 length equals 15 residues. In germline, CDR1 is SEHNR, CDR2 FQNEAQ (reference sequence). V gave up 3 bases and J gave up 0 bases, with 11 bases separating them. CDR3 residues: CASSLVAGANYGYTF. The CDR3 DNA reads TGTGCCAGCAGCTTGGTGGCAGGGGCTAACTATGGCTACACCTTC. The full variable domain, its missing parts supplied by reference TRBV7-9 and TRBJ1-2, is DTGVSQNPRHKITKRGQNVTFRCDPISEHNRLYWYRQTLGQGPEFLTYFQNEAQLEKSRLLSDRFSAERPKGSFSTLEIQRTEQGDSAMYLCASSLVAGANYGYTFGSGTRLTVV.

The CDR3 DNA reads TGCAGCGTTGCCGGGGGCCCTCCGCATGGCTACACCTTC. The encoded protein is CSVAGGPPHGYTF. This rearrangement joins TRBV29-1 to TRBJ1-2; D perhaps matches TRBD1 (6 bases). V dropped 4 bases and J dropped 6 bases, with 15 bases sitting between them. The CDR3 has 13 residues. Germline-derived CDR1 and CDR2 are SQVTM and ANQGSEA.

The chain recombines TRBV29-1 with TRBJ2-7; the D gene is possibly TRBD1 (6 bases). Trimming removed 5 bases at V and 4 bases at J, with 18 bases between. CDR1 is SQVTM, CDR2 ANQGSEA, per germline. The CDR3 sequence is 14 residues long. DNA of the CDR3: TGCAGCGTTTGTACAGGGCAGAGTGGGTACGAGCAGTACTTC. It translates to CSVCTGQSGYEQYF.

This chain uses TRBV9 with TRBJ2-2, with D possibly matching TRBD1 (6 bases). V was clipped by 4 bases and J by 2 bases, with 12 bases between them. CDR1 and CDR2 from the germline V gene are SGDLS and YYNGEE. The CDR3 sequence is 15 residues long. Here the CDR3 DNA reads TGTGCCAGCAGCCTGACAGGTACCAACACCGGGGAGCTGTTTTTT. Protein product: CASSLTGTNTGELFF.

V usage is TRBV29-1 and J usage is TRBJ1-1; no clear D gene. Germline values: CDR1 SQVTM, CDR2 ANQGSEA. The CDR3 sequence is 12 residues long. The V end was cut by 5 bases, the J end by 7 bases, with 14 bases between. CDR3 residues: CSVPGPGLEAFF. The CDR3, as DNA: TGCAGCGTTCCCGGGCCCGGCCTTGAAGCTTTCTTT.

The V gene is TRBV29-1, the J gene TRBJ2-1, with 11 positions matching TRBD2. Germline V gene sequence: CDR1 SQVTM, CDR2 ANQGSEA. The CDR3 contains 14 residues. Trimming removed 8 bases from V and 5 bases from J; junction bases left unmatched: 8. The DNA of the CDR3 is TGCAGCCTAACGGGACTAGCGGAAAACAATGAGCAGTTCTTC. As protein: CSLTGLAENNEQFF.

The J gene is TRBJ2-7, the V gene TRBV7-2; D is uncertain. This CDR3 has 14 amino acids. V was clipped by 8 bases and J by 6 bases, with 20 bases between them. Germline CDR1 and CDR2: SGHTA and FQGNSA. The CDR3 reads CASSPASSTGEQYF. CDR3 coding DNA: TGTGCCAGCTCGCCGGCGTCAAGTACTGGCGAGCAGTACTTC.

This rearrangement joins TRBV27 to TRBJ2-5; tentative D call: TRBD2 (5 bases). Germline CDR1 and CDR2: MNHEY and SMNVEV (reference sequence). CDR3 length equals 15 residues. V dropped 5 bases and J dropped 2 bases, with 15 bases sitting between them. The CDR3 loop reads CASSAGGGSQETQYF. The CDR3 bases are TGTGCCAGCAGTGCCGGAGGAGGATCTCAAGAGACCCAGTACTTC.

This clone was seen more than once but under ten times. The chain joins TRBV4-3 to TRBJ2-5, with 10 bases fitting TRBD2. Trimming removed 2 bases from V and 4 bases from J; junction bases left unmatched: 4. CDR1 is LGHNA and CDR2 is YSLEER in the germline V gene. This CDR3 spans 15 amino acids. The CDR3 DNA is TGCGCCAGCAGCCAACGGCTAGCGGGAGTAGAGACCCAGTACTTC. Protein product: CASSQRLAGVETQYF.

This clone has only a few counts. The V call is TRBV7-8, the J call TRBJ2-7; tentatively, D is TRBD1 or TRBD2 (6 bases each). The V gene lost 6 bases and the J gene lost 0 bases, with 15 bases spanning the gap. Germline-derived CDR1 and CDR2 are SGHVS and FQNEAQ. There are 15 residues in the CDR3. CDR3 region: CASSIGGSSSYEQYF. The CDR3 DNA sequence: TGTGCCAGCAGTATAGGGGGGTCTAGCTCCTACGAGCAGTACTTC. Full variable domain (rest looked up from reference TRBV7-8 and TRBJ2-7): GAGVSQSPRYKVAKRGQDVALRCDPISGHVSLFWYQQALGQGPEFLTYFQNEAQLDKSGLPSDRFFAERPEGSVSTLKIQRTQQEDSAVYLCASSIGGSSSYEQYFGPGTRLTVT.

V is TRBV7-8 and J is TRBJ2-1, with D tentatively TRBD1 (6 bases). Germline CDR1 and CDR2: SGHVS and FQNEAQ. The CDR3 consists of 18 residues. Trimming shortened V by 8 bases and J by 8 bases, and 31 bases separated the two germline ends. CDR3 in DNA: TGTGCCAGCTACCCACTCAGGGCGGAGCAGGGGTATTACGATGAGCAGTTCTTC. Translating gives CASYPLRAEQGYYDEQFF.

This clone was observed a few times. The gene calls are TRBV29-1 and TRBJ2-1; 7 bases are a match to TRBD2. This CDR3 has 16 amino acids. Germline V gene lookup returns CDR1 SQVTM and CDR2 ANQGSEA. The trim removed 0 bases at V and 7 bases at J, leaving 12 bases unmatched. This CDR3 reads CSVEDLERGTRNEQFF. The DNA of the CDR3 is TGCAGCGTTGAAGATCTAGAGCGGGGAACACGTAATGAGCAGTTCTTC.